The clone carrying this T cell receptor beta chain was seen once. These data are taken from a study of shared clonotypes between healthy human individuals. In the study overall: Each donor had three CD4 naive, three CD4 memory, two CD8 naive and one CD8 memory plate.

The germline V gene has CDR1 SGHDT and CDR2 YYEEEE. The V gene lost 3 bases and the J gene lost 1 base, with 11 bases spanning the gap. CDR3 size: 15 residues. Methods used by the authors: Filtering was not the same, since immunoSEQ gave junction-only sequences without quality scores. Here immunoSEQ multiplex PCR was the method, and the copy in TCRdb shows in-frame clones only, minus some. Clone size and the V and J calls come from that table; the DNA yielded D and trimming. The sample has 2 million to 3 million clones; approximately 94% are singletons. The sample was naive CD4+ T cells from PBMCs. Regarding subset: CD45RA+ positively selected. This chain uses TRBV5-6 with TRBJ1-5, with a weak D call TRBD1 (6 bases). The TCR originated in a man younger than 35 in good health. Some clones in this sample may be carry-over from other donors' samples. This chain's CDR3 is CASSWGTGSNQPQHF. In DNA form, the CDR3 reads TGTGCCAGCAGCTGGGGCACAGGGAGCAATCAGCCCCAGCATTTT. The entire variable domain, with the rest obtained from reference TRBV5-6 and TRBJ1-5, is as follows: DAGVTQSPTHLIKTRGQQVTLRCSPKSGHDTVSWYQQALGQGPQFIFQYYEEEERQRGNFPDRFSGHQFPNYSSELNVNALLLGDSALYLCASSWGTGSNQPQHFGDGTRLSIL.